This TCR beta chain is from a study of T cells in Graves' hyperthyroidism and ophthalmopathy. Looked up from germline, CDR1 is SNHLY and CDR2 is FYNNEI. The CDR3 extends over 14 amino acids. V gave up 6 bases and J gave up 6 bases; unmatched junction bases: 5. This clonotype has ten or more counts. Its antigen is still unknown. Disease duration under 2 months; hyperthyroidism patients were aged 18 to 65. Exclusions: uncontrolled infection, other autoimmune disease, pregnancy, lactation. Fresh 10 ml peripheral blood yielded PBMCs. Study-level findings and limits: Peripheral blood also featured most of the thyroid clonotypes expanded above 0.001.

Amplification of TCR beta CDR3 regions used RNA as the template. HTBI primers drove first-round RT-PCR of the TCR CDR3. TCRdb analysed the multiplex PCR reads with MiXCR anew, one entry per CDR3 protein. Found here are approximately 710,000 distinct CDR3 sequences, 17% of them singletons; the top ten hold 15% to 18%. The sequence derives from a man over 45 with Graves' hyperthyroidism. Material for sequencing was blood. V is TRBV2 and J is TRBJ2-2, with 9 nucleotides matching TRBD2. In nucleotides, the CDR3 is TGTGCCAGCAGGCCGGGACTAGCATCCGGGGAGCTGTTTTTT. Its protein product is CASRPGLASGELFF.